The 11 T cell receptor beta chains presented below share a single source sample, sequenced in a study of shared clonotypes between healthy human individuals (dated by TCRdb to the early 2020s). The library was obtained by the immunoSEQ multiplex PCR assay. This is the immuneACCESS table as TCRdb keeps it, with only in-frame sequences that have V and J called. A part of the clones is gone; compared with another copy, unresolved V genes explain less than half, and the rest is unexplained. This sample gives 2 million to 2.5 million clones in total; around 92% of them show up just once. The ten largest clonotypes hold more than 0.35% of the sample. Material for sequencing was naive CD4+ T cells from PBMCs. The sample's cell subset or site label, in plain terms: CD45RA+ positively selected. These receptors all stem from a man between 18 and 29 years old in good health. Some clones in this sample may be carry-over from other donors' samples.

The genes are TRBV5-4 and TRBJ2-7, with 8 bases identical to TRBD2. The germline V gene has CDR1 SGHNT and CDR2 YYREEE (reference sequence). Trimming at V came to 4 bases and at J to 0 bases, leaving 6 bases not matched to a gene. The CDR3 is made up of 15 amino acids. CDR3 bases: TGTGCCAGCAGCCCCCGGGGGGGGCTCTCCTACGAGCAGTACTTC. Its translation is CASSPRGGLSYEQYF.

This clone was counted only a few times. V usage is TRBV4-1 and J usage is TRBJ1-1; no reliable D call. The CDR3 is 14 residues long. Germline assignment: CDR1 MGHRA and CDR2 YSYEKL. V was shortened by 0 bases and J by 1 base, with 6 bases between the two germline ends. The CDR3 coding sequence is TGCGCCAGCAGCCAAGACTTCGGGAACACTGAAGCTTTCTTT. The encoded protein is CASSQDFGNTEAFF.

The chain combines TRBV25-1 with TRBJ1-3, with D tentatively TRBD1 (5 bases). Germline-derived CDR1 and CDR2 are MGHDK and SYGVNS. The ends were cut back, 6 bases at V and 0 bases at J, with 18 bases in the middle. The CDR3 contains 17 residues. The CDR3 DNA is TGTGCCAGCAGCCGGGGACTTCTAAGGAGCTCTGGAAACACCATATATTTT. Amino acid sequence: CASSRGLLRSSGNTIYF.

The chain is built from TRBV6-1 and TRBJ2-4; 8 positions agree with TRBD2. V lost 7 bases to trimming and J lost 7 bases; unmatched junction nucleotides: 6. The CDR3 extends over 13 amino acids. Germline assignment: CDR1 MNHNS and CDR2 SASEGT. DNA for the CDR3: TGTGCCAGCAATCTCGGGACTAGGAACATTCAGTACTTC. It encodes CASNLGTRNIQYF.

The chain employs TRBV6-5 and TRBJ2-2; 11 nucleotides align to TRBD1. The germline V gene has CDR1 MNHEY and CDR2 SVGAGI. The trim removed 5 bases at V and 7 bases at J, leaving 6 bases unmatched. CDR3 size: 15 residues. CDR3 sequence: CASSPWTGGIGELFF. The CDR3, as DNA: TGTGCCAGCAGTCCTTGGACAGGGGGCATCGGGGAGCTGTTTTTT.

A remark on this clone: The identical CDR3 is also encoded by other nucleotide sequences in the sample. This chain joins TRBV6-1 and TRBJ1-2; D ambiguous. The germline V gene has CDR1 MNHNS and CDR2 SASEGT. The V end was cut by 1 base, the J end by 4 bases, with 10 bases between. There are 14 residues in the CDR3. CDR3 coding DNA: TGTGCCAGCAGTGAAGTCGCAGCTTTCTATGGCTACACCTTC. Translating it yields CASSEVAAFYGYTF.

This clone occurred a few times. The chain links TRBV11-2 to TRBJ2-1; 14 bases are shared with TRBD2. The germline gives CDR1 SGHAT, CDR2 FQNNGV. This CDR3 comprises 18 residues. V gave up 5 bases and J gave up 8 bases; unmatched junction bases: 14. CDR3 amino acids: CASSRGTGGTSGSYEQFF. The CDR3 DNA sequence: TGTGCCAGCAGCCGCGGGACAGGTGGGACTAGCGGGAGTTATGAGCAGTTCTTC.

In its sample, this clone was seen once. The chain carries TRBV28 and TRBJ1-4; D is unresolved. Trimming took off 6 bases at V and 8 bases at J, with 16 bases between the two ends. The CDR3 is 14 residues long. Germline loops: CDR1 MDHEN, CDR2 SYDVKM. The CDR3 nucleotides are TGTGCCAGCAGCCCGGGCGGGGTTTGGGAAAAACTGTTTTTT. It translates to CASSPGGVWEKLFF.

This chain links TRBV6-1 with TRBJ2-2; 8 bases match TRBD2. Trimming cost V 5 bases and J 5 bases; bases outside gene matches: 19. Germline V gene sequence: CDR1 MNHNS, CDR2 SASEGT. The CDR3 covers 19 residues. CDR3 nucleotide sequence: TGTGCCAGCAGTAAAGTCCCCAATGGGACTAGAGTCATTACCGGGGAGCTGTTTTTT. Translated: CASSKVPNGTRVITGELFF.

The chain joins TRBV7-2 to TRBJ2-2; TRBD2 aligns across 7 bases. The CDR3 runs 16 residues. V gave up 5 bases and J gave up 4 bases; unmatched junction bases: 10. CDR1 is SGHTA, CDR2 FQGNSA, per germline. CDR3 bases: TGTGCCAGCAGCCGGAGGGCCGGGGGGAGCACCGGGGAGCTGTTTTTT. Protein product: CASSRRAGGSTGELFF.

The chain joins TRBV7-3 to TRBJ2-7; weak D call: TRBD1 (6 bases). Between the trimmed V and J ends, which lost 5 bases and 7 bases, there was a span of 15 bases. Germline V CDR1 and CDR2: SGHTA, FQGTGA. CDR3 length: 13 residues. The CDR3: CASSEVGAKEQYF. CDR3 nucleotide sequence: TGTGCCAGCAGCGAAGTGGGGGCCAAGGAGCAGTACTTC.